A single T cell receptor (beta chain) is shown here with its context. What it recognizes is unknown. The record originates from a study of a mutant IDH1 vaccine in newly diagnosed glioma. Overall study context: Commencement of vaccination occurred 4-6 weeks following radiotherapy alone, or concurrently with temozolomide cycles.

Stated time point: week 23, last vaccination. One vaccine dose held 300 ug of mutant IDH1 20-mer peptide and came with topical imiquimod. Assay used: immunoSEQ multiplex PCR; TCRdb lists only in-frame clones, some missing. The sample carries about 60,000 clones, approximately 87% recorded once. The CDR3 runs 16 residues. CDR1 is SGHTA, CDR2 FQGNSA, per germline. The V gene end was trimmed by 1 base and the J gene end by 1 base; junction bases not matched to a gene: 4. The chain carries TRBV7-2 and TRBJ2-5, with 9 bases aligning to TRBD1. The sample here was PBMCs, taken from a glioma patient whose treatment included an IDH1 peptide vaccine. The receptor was isolated from a young man with glioma. CDR3 loop: CASSLVGTGIQETQYF. CDR3 in DNA: TGTGCCAGCAGCTTAGTCGGGACAGGGATCCAAGAGACCCAGTACTTC.